This TCR beta chain was found in a study of technical replicates of blood from a few donors. CDR3 length: 15 residues. V shed 4 bases and J 7 bases; nucleotides not matched to a gene: 8. Germline V gene lookup returns CDR1 SEHNR and CDR2 FQNEAQ (reference sequence). Method: immunoSEQ multiplex PCR; TCRdb's copy keeps in-frame clones and lacks some. The sample yields around 84,000 clones, roughly 98% seen once. This sequence originates from a human donor in good health. The gene calls are TRBV7-9 and TRBJ2-7; 12 bases agree with TRBD1. The sample consisted of T cells isolated from PBMCs. The CDR3 DNA sequence: TGTGCCAGCAGCTCCCCCGGGACAGGGGGCTCGGAGCAGTACTTC. It encodes CASSSPGTGGSEQYF.